The rows below give T cell receptor beta chains drawn from one sample of a study of blood T cell repertoires in COVID-19. Here immunoSEQ multiplex PCR was the method, and the copy in TCRdb shows in-frame clones only, minus some. The profile shows about 140,000 clones, more than 60% of them singletons. The sample was peripheral blood. The receptors derive from a man at least 80 years old with acute or convalescent COVID-19. Each CDR3 is given with its conserved first and last residue. The D gene is left open where the match is weak. A clone size is listed for some rows: how often the clone was seen (once, few, many), or a class if it is expanded.

>TRBV7-2|-|TRBD2|TRBJ2-3
TGTGCCAGCAGCTATAGACTAGCGATGATGACAGATACGCAGTATTTT
CASSYRLAMMTDTQYF
>TRBV19|-|-|TRBJ1-2
TGTGCCAGTAACGGACAGCTCTATGGCTACACCTTC
CASNGQLYGYTF
>TRBV28|-|-|TRBJ1-3
TGTGCCAGCAGTTTAAACAGACTAACCATATATTTT
CASSLNRLTIYF
>TRBV6-5|few|-|TRBJ2-2
TGTGCCACTGTTCGGGTCGGCAACACCGGGGAGCTGTTTTTT
CATVRVGNTGELFF
>TRBV28|-|-|TRBJ2-7
TGTGCCAGCAGTTTACAGGGGCTATACGAGCAGTACTTC
CASSLQGLYEQYF
>TRBV19|-|TRBD1|TRBJ2-1
TGTGCCACCGTCCGACAGGGGGCATTCCATGAGCAGTTCTTC
CATVRQGAFHEQFF
>TRBV20-1|-|-|TRBJ2-1
TGCAGTGCTGGTGGGCAGGGGAGCGGTGAGCAGTTCTTC
CSAGGQGSGEQFF
>TRBV2|-|-|TRBJ1-1
TGTGCCAGCAGTGAGGACAACCTGAACACTGAAGCTTTCTTT
CASSEDNLNTEAFF
>TRBV6-4|-|-|TRBJ2-1
TGTGCCAGCAGTGAGAGGATGGGCAATGAGCAGTTCTTC
CASSERMGNEQFF
>TRBV2|once|TRBD1|TRBJ1-5
TGTGCCAGCAGCGGTACAGGGGGCAATCAGCCCCAGCATTTT
CASSGTGGNQPQHF
>TRBV4-2|-|TRBD2|TRBJ2-7
TGTGCCAGCAGCCAAGAATACGCTAGCGGAACCTACGAGCAGTACTTC
CASSQEYASGTYEQYF
>TRBV7-9|-|TRBD2|TRBJ2-3
TGTGCCAGCAGCTCGGGACTAGCGGCGATCACAGATACGCAGTATTTT
CASSSGLAAITDTQYF
>TRBV7-3|-|-|TRBJ1-5
TGTGCCAGCAGCTCCCCGGGTACTCAGCCCCAGCATTTT
CASSSPGTQPQHF
>TRBV11-3|-|-|TRBJ2-2
TGTGCCAGCAGCCCAGACTCTGGGGGGGAGCTGTTTTTT
CASSPDSGGELFF
>TRBV7-8|-|-|TRBJ2-7
TGTGCCAGCAGCTTAGTCAGGGGCAGCTCCTACGAGCAGTACTTC
CASSLVRGSSYEQYF
>TRBV19|-|TRBD1|TRBJ1-5
TGTGCCAGTAGTAGTACTCCAGGGGGGACCATTCAGCCCCAGCATTTT
CASSSTPGGTIQPQHF
>TRBV30|-|TRBD1|TRBJ1-1
TGTGCCTGGAGTGTACCTGGGGCAGGGGGCTCAGCTTTCTTT
CAWSVPGAGGSAFF
>TRBV2|-|-|TRBJ1-6
TGTGCCAGCAGTCCTAGGGGTGGTAATTCACCCCTCCACTTT
CASSPRGGNSPLHF
>TRBV2|-|-|TRBJ1-5
TGTGCCAGCAGTGATGATAGGGGTGGAAATCAGCCCCAGCATTTT
CASSDDRGGNQPQHF
>TRBV7-9|once|-|TRBJ1-1
TGTGCCAGCAGCTTATCGGGACAGAACACTGAAGCTTTCTTT
CASSLSGQNTEAFF
>TRBV5-1|-|-|TRBJ1-1
TGCGCCAGCAACCCGAGAACAGGGAAGATGAACACTGAAGCTTTCTTT
CASNPRTGKMNTEAFF
>TRBV7-2|-|TRBD1|TRBJ1-5
TGTGCCAGCAGCTATAGCAGGGGGAGCAATCAGCCCCAGCATTTT
CASSYSRGSNQPQHF
>TRBV11-3|-|TRBD1|TRBJ2-2
TGTGCCAGCAGCATCCGGGACAGGGGAACCGGGGAGCTGTTTTTT
CASSIRDRGTGELFF
>TRBV6-1|once|-|TRBJ2-7
TGTGCCAGCAGTGAAGTTCCGGGCTACGAGCAGTACTTC
CASSEVPGYEQYF
>TRBV2|-|TRBD1|TRBJ1-2
TGTGCCAGCAGTGAATTTCGGGACAGTGCCCTCTATGGCTACACCTTC
CASSEFRDSALYGYTF
>TRBV7-2|-|-|TRBJ1-4
TGTGCCAGCAGCTACAGAGGACTGTCTGAAAAACTGTTTTTT
CASSYRGLSEKLFF
>TRBV28|once|-|TRBJ2-5
TGTGCCAGCAGTGCGATGTTGGGGCAGGAGACCCAGTACTTC
CASSAMLGQETQYF
>TRBV28|-|-|TRBJ1-5
TGTGCCAGCAGTTACGGGGGGGCCGGGAGCCAGCCCCAGCATTTT
CASSYGGAGSQPQHF
>TRBV6-2/TRBV6-3|-|TRBD2|TRBJ2-7
TGTGCCAGCAGTTACGAGCGGGGGTCCTACGAGCAGTACTTC
CASSYERGSYEQYF
>TRBV5-1|-|-|TRBJ1-2
TGCGCCAGCAGCTTGGAAACAGGGCTCTATGGCTACACCTTC
CASSLETGLYGYTF
>TRBV7-9|once|TRBD2|TRBJ2-3
TGTGCCAGCAGCTTCGCGGGGGGGGGCGCAGATACGCAGTATTTT
CASSFAGGGADTQYF
>TRBV11-2|-|TRBD2|TRBJ2-3
TGTGCCAGCAGCTCGGGACTAGCGGGGGCGGGCACAGATACGCAGTATTTT
CASSSGLAGAGTDTQYF
>TRBV2|-|TRBD2|TRBJ2-3
TGTGCCAGCAACGGACTAGCGGGGGATACGCAGTATTTT
CASNGLAGDTQYF
>TRBV7-2|-|TRBD1|TRBJ2-7
TGTGCCAGCAGCAGACGGACAGGCGGTTACGAGCAGTACTTC
CASSRRTGGYEQYF
>TRBV24-1|-|-|TRBJ2-3
TGTGCCACCAGTGATCCTCAGGGGCCTGGCACAGATACGCAGTATTTT
CATSDPQGPGTDTQYF
>TRBV19|-|-|TRBJ1-1
TGTGCCAGTAGTATAAGGCGAAGAGGGAACACTGAAGCTTTCTTT
CASSIRRRGNTEAFF
>TRBV7-2|-|-|TRBJ2-7
TGTGCCAGCAGCTTACGACAGTACGAGCAGTACTTC
CASSLRQYEQYF
>TRBV6-5|-|TRBD1|TRBJ1-1
TGTGCCAGCAGTTACCTACAGGGGGAAGCTTTCTTT
CASSYLQGEAFF
>TRBV4-1|few|TRBD1|TRBJ2-3
TGCGCCAGCAGCCAAAGGGCAGCGGGACAGGGTAGGGATACGCAGTATTTT
CASSQRAAGQGRDTQYF
>TRBV7-2|-|-|TRBJ1-2
TGTGCCAGCAGCCTCGGGTCAGGTCCGACAGGTGGTGGCTACACCTTC
CASSLGSGPTGGGYTF
>TRBV7-9|-|-|TRBJ1-4
TGTGCCAGCAGCTCGGGACTGGCCACAACTAATGAAAAACTGTTTTTT
CASSSGLATTNEKLFF
>TRBV7-3|-|-|TRBJ2-5
TGTGCCAGCAGCTTATCCAGGGTAGAGACCCAGTACTTC
CASSLSRVETQYF
>TRBV7-8|-|TRBD1|TRBJ1-1
TGTGCCAGCAGCCAGACAGGGGCGGACACTGAAGCTTTCTTT
CASSQTGADTEAFF
>TRBV7-9|-|-|TRBJ1-5
TGTGCCAGCAGCTTAGCTGGGGGACACAATCAGCCCCAGCATTTT
CASSLAGGHNQPQHF
>TRBV14|-|-|TRBJ2-7
TGTGCCAGCAGCCAAGTCGTATACGAGCAGTACTTC
CASSQVVYEQYF
>TRBV9|once|-|TRBJ2-7
TGTGCCAGCAGCGTAGCGGGGAGAGGAGACGAGCAGTACTTC
CASSVAGRGDEQYF
>TRBV7-7|-|-|TRBJ1-5
TGTGCTAGCAGCATCGACATTAATCAGCCCCAGCATTTT
CASSIDINQPQHF
>TRBV19|-|-|TRBJ1-1
TGTGCCAGTAGTACCAATACGGTGAACACTGAAGCTTTCTTT
CASSTNTVNTEAFF
>TRBV4-2|-|-|TRBJ2-5
TGTGCCAGCAGCCAAGACCCACGGCGGGGCGGGCCCCAGTACTTC
CASSQDPRRGGPQYF
>TRBV6-6|-|-|TRBJ1-1
TGTGCCAGCAAGTGGCGGACAATCGACACTGAAGCTTTCTTT
CASKWRTIDTEAFF
>TRBV5-6|-|-|TRBJ1-3
TGTGCCAGCAGCTTGGCAGGAAACACCATATATTTT
CASSLAGNTIYF
>TRBV5-1|-|TRBD1|TRBJ2-7
TGCGCCAGCAGCTCGGGACAGACCTACGAGCAGTACTTC
CASSSGQTYEQYF
>TRBV7-9|-|-|TRBJ2-4
TGTGCCAGCAGCAAAACAATACCTTTAGCCAAAAACATTCAGTACTTC
CASSKTIPLAKNIQYF
>TRBV27|-|-|TRBJ1-6
TGTGCCAGCAGTTCTAATTCTAATTCACCCCTCCACTTT
CASSSNSNSPLHF